These T cell receptor beta chains were read from a single sample in a study of shared clonotypes between healthy human individuals. Method: immunoSEQ multiplex PCR; TCRdb's copy keeps in-frame clones and lacks some. The repertoire has around 2.5 million clones, roughly 93% of them found once; the top ten carry roughly 0.36%. Sequenced sample: naive CD4+ T cells from PBMCs. These receptors were taken from a man aged 18 to 35 in good health. Some clones in this sample may be carry-over from other donors' samples. CDR3s include the opening cysteine and the closing phenylalanine or tryptophan. The D gene is left open where the match is weak. Only part of the rows carry a size: once, few, many, or a class if the clone is expanded.

V	J	D	size	CDR3	DNA
TRBV7-9	TRBJ1-1	-	-	CASSLVSGNTEAFF	TGTGCCAGCAGCTTAGTTTCGGGGAACACTGAAGCTTTCTTT
TRBV28	TRBJ2-6	-	-	CASRSRGTGANVLTF	TGTGCCAGCAGGTCCAGGGGTACCGGGGCCAACGTCCTGACTTTC
TRBV2	TRBJ2-5	TRBD2	-	CASSVGGSKETQYF	TGTGCCAGCAGTGTTGGCGGGAGTAAAGAGACCCAGTACTTC
TRBV7-6	TRBJ2-5	-	-	CASSLSPLLGETQYF	TGTGCCAGCAGCTTATCTCCTCTCTTAGGGGAGACCCAGTACTTC
TRBV29-1	TRBJ1-4	-	-	CSVVGKEEKLFF	TGCAGCGTTGTTGGAAAGGAGGAAAAACTGTTTTTT
TRBV7-2	TRBJ2-5	-	few	CASSLEMETQYF	TGTGCCAGCAGCTTAGAAATGGAGACCCAGTACTTC
TRBV6-1	TRBJ1-2	TRBD1	-	CASSEAGGAPGGYTF	TGTGCCAGCAGTGAAGCAGGGGGCGCCCCGGGGGGCTACACCTTC
TRBV11-2	TRBJ2-2	-	once	CAIRDGLWTGELFF	TGTGCCATAAGAGACGGGCTTTGGACCGGGGAGCTGTTTTTT
TRBV29-1	TRBJ2-1	TRBD2	-	CSVPPGLAGTSYNEQFF	TGCAGCGTTCCCCCGGGACTAGCGGGGACCTCCTACAATGAGCAGTTCTTC
TRBV7-3	TRBJ2-1	TRBD2	-	CASSLSPLAGVNEQFF	TGTGCCAGCAGCTTATCCCCATTAGCGGGGGTTAATGAGCAGTTCTTC